The 28 T cell receptor beta chains given below trace back to one sample, sequenced in a study of T cell clones after liver transplantation. Sequenced by immunoSEQ multiplex PCR; TCRdb stores in-frame clones only, minus some. The profile shows tens of thousands of clones, 80% to 95% of them singletons. Material: CD4+ T cells from blood, obtained less than 26 months after liver transplant. The receptors shown here come from a human patient who received a liver transplant. Part of the T cells may come from the graft donor.

CDR3 nucleotides: TGTGCCAGCAGCCGGGGACAAAACACTGAAGCTTTCTTT. Translated: CASSRGQNTEAFF. The genes are TRBV7-9 and TRBJ1-1; a possible D gene is TRBD1 (6 bases). V was clipped by 5 bases and J by 2 bases, with 9 bases between them. This CDR3 is 13 amino acids long. Germline V CDR1 and CDR2: SEHNR, FQNEAQ (reference sequence).

This clone was picked up one time. The V gene is TRBV18, the J gene TRBJ2-1; D might be TRBD2 (6 bases). Looked up from germline, CDR1 is KGHSH and CDR2 is LQKENI. V lost 2 bases, J lost 4 bases, and 12 bases lay in between. The length of the CDR3 is 15 residues. CDR3: CASSPDGSGYNEQFF. The DNA for the CDR3 is TGTGCCAGCTCACCAGACGGGAGTGGATACAATGAGCAGTTCTTC.

The V and J genes are TRBV7-9 and TRBJ1-1, with TRBD1 as a possible D gene (5 bases). Trimming removed 5 bases from V and 0 bases from J, with 10 bases in between. The CDR3 is 14 residues long. Germline CDR1 and CDR2: SEHNR and FQNEAQ (reference sequence). The CDR3 bases are TGTGCCAGCAGCGCGGGACCCATGAACACTGAAGCTTTCTTT. It codes for CASSAGPMNTEAFF. The whole variable domain, remainder taken from reference TRBV7-9 and TRBJ1-1, is DTGVSQNPRHKITKRGQNVTFRCDPISEHNRLYWYRQTLGQGPEFLTYFQNEAQLEKSRLLSDRFSAERPKGSFSTLEIQRTEQGDSAMYLCASSAGPMNTEAFFGQGTRLTVV.

The chain joins TRBV5-1 to TRBJ2-1; tentative D call: TRBD2 (6 bases). Germline assignment: CDR1 SGHRS and CDR2 YFSETQ. Trimming pared 4 bases from V and 4 bases from J, leaving 18 bases between. The CDR3 runs 16 residues. The CDR3 sequence is CASSPAGGTSYNEQFF. DNA of the CDR3: TGCGCCAGCAGCCCAGCGGGCGGGACTTCATACAATGAGCAGTTCTTC.

The rearrangement joins TRBV5-4 to TRBJ2-7; TRBD1 is a possible D gene (6 bases). With 3 bases removed from V and 5 bases from J, the gap between germline ends came to 15 bases. Germline V gene sequence: CDR1 SGHNT, CDR2 YYREEE (reference sequence). CDR3 size: 14 residues. In nucleotides, the CDR3 is TGTGCCAGCAGCTCCCAGGGGTATGCGAACGAGCAGTACTTC. This codes for CASSSQGYANEQYF.

This chain uses TRBV5-5 with TRBJ2-5; 9 bases align to TRBD1. The CDR3 runs 13 residues. V shed 4 bases and J 4 bases; nucleotides not matched to a gene: 2. Germline V CDR1 and CDR2: SGHKS, YYEKEE (reference sequence). CDR3 protein: CASSEDRGETQYF. In DNA form, the CDR3 reads TGTGCCAGCAGCGAGGACAGGGGAGAGACCCAGTACTTC.

This chain links TRBV5-5 with TRBJ2-1, with TRBD2 identical over 7 bases. After removal of 4 bases from V and 3 bases from J, the junction contained 4 bases not matched to a gene. The CDR3 is 14 residues long. CDR1 is SGHKS and CDR2 is YYEKEE in the germline V gene (reference sequence). The CDR3 DNA reads as TGTGCCAGCAGCGGGAGGGCCATCTACAATGAGCAGTTCTTC. Its protein product is CASSGRAIYNEQFF.

J is TRBJ2-3 and V is TRBV7-6; 8 nucleotides line up with TRBD1. The J segment lost 4 bases and the V segment lost 5 bases, leaving 8 bases of the junction unmatched. The CDR3 spans 15 residues. Germline CDR1 is SGHVS and CDR2 is FNYEAQ. CDR3 coding DNA: TGTGCCAGCAGCGTCGCAGGGGGCTCCCCAGATACGCAGTATTTT. This encodes CASSVAGGSPDTQYF.

The chain links TRBV19 to TRBJ1-1; 7 nucleotides match TRBD1. The V segment lost 8 bases and the J segment 4 bases; nucleotides outside the gene matches: 7. The germline V gene encodes CDR1 LNHDA and CDR2 SQIVND (reference sequence). The CDR3 spans 13 residues. The CDR3 DNA sequence: TGTGCCAGTCAGGGGGGTCCCCGCACTGAAGCTTTCTTT. Protein sequence: CASQGGPRTEAFF.

The genes are TRBV28 and TRBJ2-3; D is unresolved. The V end was cut by 1 base, the J end by 3 bases, with 5 bases between. The length of the CDR3 is 13 residues. Germline CDR1 MDHEN, CDR2 SYDVKM. The DNA of the CDR3 is TGTGCCAGCAGTTTATCAGCTACAGATACGCAGTATTTT. Translation: CASSLSATDTQYF.

The genes are TRBV7-6 and TRBJ2-1; 10 bases agree with TRBD2. CDR3 size: 18 residues. Losses at the gene ends were 4 bases for V and 0 bases for J; bases not matched to a gene: 9. Germline V gives CDR1 SGHVS, CDR2 FNYEAQ. CDR3 DNA: TGTGCCAGCAGCTCAGGACTAGCGGACCTAGGCTCCTACAATGAGCAGTTCTTC. Translation: CASSSGLADLGSYNEQFF.

The chain joins TRBV6-6 to TRBJ1-1, with no clear D. The CDR3 is 13 residues long. Germline loops: CDR1 MNHNY, CDR2 SVGAGI (reference sequence). V gave up 10 bases and J gave up 0 bases, with 12 bases separating them. CDR3 coding DNA: TGTGCCACCTCAGAGGGAATGAACACTGAAGCTTTCTTT. This encodes CATSEGMNTEAFF.

V usage is TRBV19 and J usage is TRBJ1-5; D remains unclear. V lost 6 bases, J lost 6 bases, and 12 bases lay in between. CDR1 and CDR2 from the germline V gene are LNHDA and SQIVND (reference sequence). The CDR3 runs to 13 residues. The CDR3 bases are TGTGCCAGTAGGTGGGATGAGATTCAGCCCCAGCATTTT. Protein: CASRWDEIQPQHF. Drawing the rest from reference TRBV19 and TRBJ1-5, the complete variable domain is DGGITQSPKYLFRKEGQNVTLSCEQNLNHDAMYWYRQDPGQGLRLIYYSQIVNDFQKGDIAEGYSVSREKKESFPLTVTSAQKNPTAFYLCASRWDEIQPQHFGDGTRLSIL.

This chain uses TRBV4-3 with TRBJ2-7; D may correspond to TRBD1 or TRBD2 (6 bases each). Per germline, CDR1 LGHNA and CDR2 YSLEER. V lost 5 bases, J lost 5 bases, and 19 bases lay in between. CDR3 size: 15 residues. CDR3 DNA sequence: TGCGCCAGCAGCACAGGGACTGGACCTATCCACGAGCAGTACTTC. Its translation is CASSTGTGPIHEQYF.

This clone has more than one count but fewer than ten. V and J are TRBV11-2 and TRBJ2-1; 10 nucleotides align to TRBD2. The germline CDR1 and CDR2 sequences are SGHAT and FQNNGV. This CDR3 spans 16 amino acids. With V trimmed by 1 base and J by 4 bases, 4 bases remained unmatched. The CDR3 reads CASSLVASGRYNEQFF. CDR3 nucleotides: TGTGCCAGCAGCTTAGTTGCTAGCGGGAGATACAATGAGCAGTTCTTC.

This chain uses TRBV7-9 with TRBJ1-2; 9 bases match TRBD1. Germline CDR1 and CDR2: SEHNR and FQNEAQ (reference sequence). The CDR3 is 14 residues long. The ends lost 6 bases at V and 4 bases at J; junction bases unmatched: 6. The CDR3 protein is CASSSGTGTYGYTF. The DNA of the CDR3 is TGTGCCAGCAGTTCCGGGACAGGGACCTATGGCTACACCTTC.

For the CDR3, the DNA is TGTGCCAGCAGCTCCGGGGACAGGGCTACTGAAGCTTTCTTT. Its protein product is CASSSGDRATEAFF. This rearrangement joins TRBV11-3 to TRBJ1-1; 9 positions match TRBD1. V shed 4 bases, J shed 5 bases, and the junction held 5 bases outside the gene matches. Germline V gene lookup returns CDR1 SGHNT and CDR2 YENEEA. There are 14 residues in the CDR3.

The chain links TRBV28 to TRBJ1-2; D is ambiguous. V was pared by 7 bases and J by 8 bases, with 17 bases between. The CDR3 runs 13 residues. Per germline, CDR1 MDHEN and CDR2 SYDVKM. CDR3 amino acids: CASTTQKTGGYTF. CDR3 coding DNA: TGTGCCAGCACCACCCAGAAGACCGGGGGCTACACCTTC.

The chain uses TRBV7-3 and TRBJ2-3; no clear D gene. V was shortened by 5 bases and J by 0 bases, with 15 bases between the two germline ends. The germline gives CDR1 SGHTA, CDR2 FQGTGA. This CDR3 region has 16 residues. In DNA form, the CDR3 reads TGTGCCAGCAGCCAGATGGCGCGGTCTAGCACAGATACGCAGTATTTT. Encoded protein: CASSQMARSSTDTQYF. Full variable domain (remainder filled in from reference TRBV7-3 and TRBJ2-3): GAGVSQTPSNKVTEKGKYVELRCDPISGHTALYWYRQSLGQGPEFLIYFQGTGAADDSGLPNDRFFAVRPEGSVSTLKIQRTERGDSAVYLCASSQMARSSTDTQYFGPGTRLTVL.

Here the CDR3 DNA reads TGTGCCAGCAGTTTACAGGGTGAATCACCCCTCCACTTT. It codes for CASSLQGESPLHF. This chain links TRBV27 with TRBJ1-6; D possibly corresponds to TRBD1 (5 bases). The CDR3 has 13 residues. V shed 2 bases and J shed 10 bases, with 9 bases lying between them. In germline, CDR1 is MNHEY, CDR2 SMNVEV (reference sequence).

The chain combines TRBV2 with TRBJ1-1, with D possibly TRBD1 on 6 matching bases. V was pared by 6 bases and J by 2 bases, with 19 bases between. This CDR3 has 16 amino acids. Germline V gene data show CDR1 as SNHLY and CDR2 as FYNNEI. This CDR3 reads CASSPRAGAQNTEAFF. CDR3 coding DNA: TGTGCCAGCAGCCCACGGGCGGGGGCTCAAAACACTGAAGCTTTCTTT. The whole variable domain, remainder taken from reference TRBV2 and TRBJ1-1, is EPEVTQTPSHQVTQMGQEVILRCVPISNHLYFYWYRQILGQKVEFLVSFYNNEISEKSEIFDDQFSVERPDGSNFTLKIRSTKLEDSAMYFCASSPRAGAQNTEAFFGQGTRLTVV.

The chain recombines TRBV27 with TRBJ2-5; a weak D match, TRBD2 (6 bases). CDR3 length: 14 amino acids. Trimming removed 2 bases at V and 1 base at J, with 8 bases between. The germline V gene has CDR1 MNHEY and CDR2 SMNVEV (reference sequence). For the CDR3, the DNA is TGTGCCAGCAGTTTAATGGGGGGCCAAGAGACCCAGTACTTC. Translation gives CASSLMGGQETQYF.

This clone was detected only a few times. The chain couples TRBV6-5 to TRBJ2-7; maybe TRBD2 (5 bases). From germline, CDR1 is MNHEY and CDR2 SVGAGI. The CDR3 extends over 14 amino acids. V was shortened by 6 bases and J by 3 bases, with 15 bases between the two germline ends. CDR3 sequence: CASSHGRTYYEQYF. The CDR3 coding sequence is TGTGCCAGCAGCCACGGACGGACTTACTACGAGCAGTACTTC.

The rearrangement links TRBV7-9 to TRBJ1-1, with D possibly being TRBD1 (6 bases). V lost 5 bases and J 7 bases, leaving 11 bases between the germline ends. CDR1 and CDR2 from the germline V gene are SEHNR and FQNEAQ (reference sequence). The CDR3 length is 12 residues. The CDR3 loop is CASSPGTFEAFF. The CDR3 bases are TGTGCCAGCAGCCCTGGGACATTTGAAGCTTTCTTT.

The chain carries TRBV29-1 and TRBJ2-2; maybe TRBD2 (6 bases). CDR3 length: 14 residues. Germline assignment: CDR1 SQVTM and CDR2 ANQGSEA. The V end lost 6 bases, the J end lost 6 bases, and 17 bases lay between the germline ends. The CDR3 region has the DNA TGCAGCGTGAGCTCAGGGAGGTGGTCCGGGGAGCTGTTTTTT. It translates to CSVSSGRWSGELFF.

The chain employs TRBV18 and TRBJ2-4; 12 nucleotides line up with TRBD2. Germline loops: CDR1 KGHSH, CDR2 LQKENI. With V trimmed by 3 bases and J by 3 bases, 6 bases remained unmatched. The CDR3 has 17 residues. The CDR3 nucleotides are TGTGCCAGCTCACCGGCTAGCGGGAGGGCCGGCAAAAACATTCAGTACTTC. Translated: CASSPASGRAGKNIQYF.

The chain joins TRBV5-1 to TRBJ1-1; no clear D. With 0 bases removed from V and 0 bases from J, the gap between germline ends came to 6 bases. CDR3 size: 14 residues. The germline V gene encodes CDR1 SGHRS and CDR2 YFSETQ. The CDR3 DNA reads as TGCGCCAGCAGCTTGGCCCCGGTGAACACTGAAGCTTTCTTT. It encodes CASSLAPVNTEAFF.

This chain links TRBV7-3 with TRBJ2-1, with 13 positions matching TRBD2. V lost 4 bases and J lost 10; bases outside the gene matches: 4. The CDR3 is 14 amino acids. Germline CDR1 is SGHTA and CDR2 is FQGTGA. This CDR3 is CASSSGLAGDEQFF. CDR3 in DNA: TGTGCCAGCAGCTCCGGACTAGCGGGAGACGAGCAGTTCTTC.